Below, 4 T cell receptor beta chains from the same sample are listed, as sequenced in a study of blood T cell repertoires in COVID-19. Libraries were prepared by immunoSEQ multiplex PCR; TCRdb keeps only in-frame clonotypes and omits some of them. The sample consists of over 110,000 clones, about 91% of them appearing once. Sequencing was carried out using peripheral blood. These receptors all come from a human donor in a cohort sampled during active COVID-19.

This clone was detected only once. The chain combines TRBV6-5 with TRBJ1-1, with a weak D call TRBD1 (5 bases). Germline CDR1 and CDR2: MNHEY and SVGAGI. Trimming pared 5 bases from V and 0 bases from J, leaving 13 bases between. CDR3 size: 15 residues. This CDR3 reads CASSPSRGLNTEAFF. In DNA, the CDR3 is TGTGCCAGCAGTCCCTCTAGGGGCCTGAACACTGAAGCTTTCTTT.

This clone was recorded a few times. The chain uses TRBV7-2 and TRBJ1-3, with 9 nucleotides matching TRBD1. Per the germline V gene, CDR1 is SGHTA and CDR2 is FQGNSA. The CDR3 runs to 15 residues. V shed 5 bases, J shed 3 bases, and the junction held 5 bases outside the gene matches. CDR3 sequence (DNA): TGTGCCAGCAGCACCCGACAGGGGGGTGGAAACACCATATATTTT. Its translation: CASSTRQGGGNTIYF.

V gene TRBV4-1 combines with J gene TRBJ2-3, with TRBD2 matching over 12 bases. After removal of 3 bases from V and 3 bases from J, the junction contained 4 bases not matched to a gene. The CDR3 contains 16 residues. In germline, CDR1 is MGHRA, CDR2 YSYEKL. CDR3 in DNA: TGCGCCAGCAGCCAGTCTAGCGGGGGGGGAACAGATACGCAGTATTTT. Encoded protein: CASSQSSGGGTDTQYF.

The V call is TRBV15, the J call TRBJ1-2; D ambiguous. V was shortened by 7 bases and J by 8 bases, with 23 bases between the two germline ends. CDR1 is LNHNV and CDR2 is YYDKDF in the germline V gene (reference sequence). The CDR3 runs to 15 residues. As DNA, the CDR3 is TGTGCCACCACCAAAGCAAGGACTGCTTTTTACGGCTACACCTTC. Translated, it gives CATTKARTAFYGYTF. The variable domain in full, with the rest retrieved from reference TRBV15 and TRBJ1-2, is DAMVIQNPRYQVTQFGKPVTLSCSQTLNHNVMYWYQQKSSQAPKLLFHYYDKDFNNEADTPDNFQSRRPNTSFCFLDIRSPGLGDTAMYLCATTKARTAFYGYTFGSGTRLTVV.